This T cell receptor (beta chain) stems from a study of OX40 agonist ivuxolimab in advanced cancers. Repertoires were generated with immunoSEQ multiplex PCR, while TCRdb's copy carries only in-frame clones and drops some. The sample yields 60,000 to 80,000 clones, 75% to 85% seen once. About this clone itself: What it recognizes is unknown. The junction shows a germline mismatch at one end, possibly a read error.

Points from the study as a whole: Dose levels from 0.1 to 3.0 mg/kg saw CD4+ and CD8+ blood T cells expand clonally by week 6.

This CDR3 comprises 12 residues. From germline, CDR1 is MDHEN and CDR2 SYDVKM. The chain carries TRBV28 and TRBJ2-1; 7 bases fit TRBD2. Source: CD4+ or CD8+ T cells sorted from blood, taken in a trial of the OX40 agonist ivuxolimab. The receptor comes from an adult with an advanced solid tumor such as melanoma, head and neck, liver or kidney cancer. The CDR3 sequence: CVSSLSRGLQFF. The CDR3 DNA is TGTGTCAGCAGTTTGTCTAGGGGACTACAGTTCTTC.